This TCR beta chain was observed in a study of T cell changes during pregnancy in multiple sclerosis. CDR3 length: 15 residues. The germline CDR1 and CDR2 sequences are PRHDT and FYEKMQ (reference sequence). V was cut by 4 bases and J by 1 base, with 13 bases left in between. Assay: immunoSEQ multiplex PCR; the TCRdb copy retains only in-frame clones and omits some. The sample has 17,000 or so clones, approximately 81% seen once. The specimen was CD8+ T cells from peripheral blood mononuclear cells, collected in the third trimester of pregnancy. This chain uses TRBV13 with TRBJ1-2; no definite D call. This TCR derives from a female donor in good health, enrolled as a control in a pregnancy study. The DNA for the CDR3 is TGTGCCAGCAGCTCCCCAAGCGAGGGTAACTATGGCTACACCTTC. Its translation: CASSSPSEGNYGYTF.